A selection of T cell receptor beta chains follows, all from one sample in a study of cytomegalovirus exposure and HLA in healthy donors. Clones were read by immunoSEQ multiplex PCR, and TCRdb kept only the in-frame ones, dropping some. The data show about 120,000 clones, around 75% seen once. Sample: PBMCs. The receptors were gathered from a woman aged 18-35 years in good health and CMV-seronegative. CDR3s include the opening cysteine and the closing phenylalanine or tryptophan. Fields, in order: CDR3 protein, CDR3 DNA, CDR3 length, clone size, J gene, V gene, D gene. A D gene is named only where the DNA matches it firmly. Size is omitted from some rows. Given values are once, few, many or a class for expanded clones.

cdr3_aa: CASSPTSGGNYEQYF
cdr3_nt: TGCGCCAGCAGCCCCACTAGCGGGGGGAACTACGAGCAGTACTTC
cdr3_length: 15
clone_size: once
j_call: TRBJ2-7
v_call: TRBV5-1
d_call: TRBD2

cdr3_aa: CASSLVGQGNTEAFF
cdr3_nt: TGTGCCAGCAGCTTAGTGGGTCAGGGGAACACTGAAGCTTTCTTT
cdr3_length: 15
clone_size: -
j_call: TRBJ1-1
v_call: TRBV7-2
d_call: -

cdr3_aa: CAWSAQTASNSPLHF
cdr3_nt: TGTGCCTGGAGCGCCCAGACAGCGAGTAATTCACCCCTCCACTTT
cdr3_length: 15
clone_size: few
j_call: TRBJ1-6
v_call: TRBV30
d_call: -

cdr3_aa: CATLPHLNTEAFF
cdr3_nt: TGTGCCACCCTCCCGCACTTGAACACTGAAGCTTTCTTT
cdr3_length: 13
clone_size: -
j_call: TRBJ1-1
v_call: TRBV15
d_call: -

cdr3_aa: CASSLGVEELGAIGYTF
cdr3_nt: TGTGCCAGCAGCTTAGGTGTAGAGGAATTGGGTGCTATCGGCTACACCTTC
cdr3_length: 17
clone_size: -
j_call: TRBJ1-2
v_call: TRBV7-2
d_call: -

cdr3_aa: CASSYGSNSGANVLTF
cdr3_nt: TGTGCCAGCAGTTACGGGAGCAACTCCGGGGCCAACGTCCTGACTTTC
cdr3_length: 16
clone_size: -
j_call: TRBJ2-6
v_call: TRBV6-5
d_call: -

cdr3_aa: CATKANEQYF
cdr3_nt: TGTGCCACCAAAGCCAACGAGCAGTACTTC
cdr3_length: 10
clone_size: -
j_call: TRBJ2-7
v_call: TRBV25-1
d_call: -

cdr3_aa: CASSWTGDTEAFF
cdr3_nt: TGTGCCAGCAGTTGGACAGGGGACACTGAAGCTTTCTTT
cdr3_length: 13
clone_size: -
j_call: TRBJ1-1
v_call: TRBV6-6
d_call: TRBD1

cdr3_aa: CASSLEPGTYEQYF
cdr3_nt: TGTGCCAGCAGCTTGGAACCGGGGACCTACGAGCAGTACTTC
cdr3_length: 14
clone_size: -
j_call: TRBJ2-7
v_call: TRBV5-6
d_call: -

cdr3_aa: CAWRRPGVSYNEQFF
cdr3_nt: TGTGCCTGGAGACGTCCAGGGGTCTCCTACAATGAGCAGTTCTTC
cdr3_length: 15
clone_size: -
j_call: TRBJ2-1
v_call: TRBV30
d_call: -

cdr3_aa: CASSKHEQYF
cdr3_nt: TGTGCCAGCAGCAAGCACGAGCAGTACTTC
cdr3_length: 10
clone_size: -
j_call: TRBJ2-7
v_call: TRBV6-1
d_call: -

cdr3_aa: CASSSGQGTNSPLHF
cdr3_nt: TGTGCCAGCAGCTCCGGACAGGGGACGAATTCACCCCTCCACTTT
cdr3_length: 15
clone_size: -
j_call: TRBJ1-6
v_call: TRBV28
d_call: TRBD1

cdr3_aa: CASSQDRHSEGSYNEQFF
cdr3_nt: TGTGCCAGCAGCCAAGACAGACACTCCGAGGGATCCTACAATGAGCAGTTCTTC
cdr3_length: 18
clone_size: -
j_call: TRBJ2-1
v_call: TRBV4-2
d_call: -

cdr3_aa: CATEPGVSGTEAFF
cdr3_nt: TGTGCCACCGAACCAGGGGTTTCGGGCACTGAAGCTTTCTTT
cdr3_length: 14
clone_size: -
j_call: TRBJ1-1
v_call: TRBV5-4
d_call: -

cdr3_aa: CASRGDTYEQYF
cdr3_nt: TGTGCCAGCAGGGGGGACACCTACGAGCAGTACTTC
cdr3_length: 12
clone_size: -
j_call: TRBJ2-7
v_call: TRBV2
d_call: -

cdr3_aa: CASSLAGGGNTEAFF
cdr3_nt: TGCGCCAGCAGCTTGGCCGGCGGGGGGAACACTGAAGCTTTCTTT
cdr3_length: 15
clone_size: -
j_call: TRBJ1-1
v_call: TRBV5-1
d_call: -

cdr3_aa: CASSFIGQGATSAWRNPGELFF
cdr3_nt: TGTGCCAGTAGTTTTATTGGACAGGGGGCGACATCGGCCTGGAGGAACCCCGGGGAGCTGTTTTTT
cdr3_length: 22
clone_size: -
j_call: TRBJ2-2
v_call: TRBV19
d_call: TRBD1

cdr3_aa: CASSLEGGDTQYF
cdr3_nt: TGCGCCAGCAGCTTGGAGGGAGGAGATACGCAGTATTTT
cdr3_length: 13
clone_size: -
j_call: TRBJ2-3
v_call: TRBV5-1
d_call: -

cdr3_aa: CASSVGTLPTGDDSNYGYTF
cdr3_nt: TGTGCCAGCAGCGTAGGCACACTACCGACAGGGGACGATTCTAACTATGGCTACACCTTC
cdr3_length: 20
clone_size: once
j_call: TRBJ1-2
v_call: TRBV9
d_call: TRBD1

cdr3_aa: CASRGQRTEKLFF
cdr3_nt: TGTGCCAGCAGAGGACAGAGAACGGAAAAACTGTTTTTT
cdr3_length: 13
clone_size: once
j_call: TRBJ1-4
v_call: TRBV28
d_call: -

cdr3_aa: CASSRGFGVNTEAFF
cdr3_nt: TGTGCCAGCAGCCGCGGGTTTGGGGTGAACACTGAAGCTTTCTTT
cdr3_length: 15
clone_size: -
j_call: TRBJ1-1
v_call: TRBV6-6
d_call: -

cdr3_aa: CASSFASSGLTNQPQHF
cdr3_nt: TGTGCCAGCAGTTTTGCTAGTTCGGGACTTACAAATCAGCCCCAGCATTTT
cdr3_length: 17
clone_size: -
j_call: TRBJ1-5
v_call: TRBV28
d_call: -

cdr3_aa: CASSLSTPAQETQYF
cdr3_nt: TGTGCCAGCAGTTTATCCACCCCCGCGCAAGAGACCCAGTACTTC
cdr3_length: 15
clone_size: -
j_call: TRBJ2-5
v_call: TRBV27
d_call: -

cdr3_aa: CASSGGINTEAFF
cdr3_nt: TGTGCCAGCAGCGGGGGGATTAACACTGAAGCTTTCTTT
cdr3_length: 13
clone_size: few
j_call: TRBJ1-1
v_call: TRBV5-8
d_call: -

cdr3_aa: CATSRGQGATNEKLFF
cdr3_nt: TGTGCCACCAGCAGGGGACAGGGTGCAACTAATGAAAAACTGTTTTTT
cdr3_length: 16
clone_size: -
j_call: TRBJ1-4
v_call: TRBV15
d_call: TRBD1

cdr3_aa: CASSLARGNYGYTF
cdr3_nt: TGTGCCAGCAGTTTAGCCCGGGGAAACTATGGCTACACCTTC
cdr3_length: 14
clone_size: once
j_call: TRBJ1-2
v_call: TRBV28
d_call: -

cdr3_aa: CSVNQVSMNTEAFF
cdr3_nt: TGCAGCGTTAATCAGGTGTCAATGAACACTGAAGCTTTCTTT
cdr3_length: 14
clone_size: -
j_call: TRBJ1-1
v_call: TRBV29-1
d_call: -

cdr3_aa: CASSYLGGGTDTQYF
cdr3_nt: TGTGCCAGCAGTTACCTTGGCGGCGGCACAGATACGCAGTATTTT
cdr3_length: 15
clone_size: -
j_call: TRBJ2-3
v_call: TRBV6-5
d_call: -

cdr3_aa: CASSLSGGRYEQYF
cdr3_nt: TGTGCCAGCAGTTTATCAGGGGGCAGGTACGAGCAGTACTTC
cdr3_length: 14
clone_size: few
j_call: TRBJ2-7
v_call: TRBV28
d_call: TRBD1

cdr3_aa: CASSLHGAVAGELFF
cdr3_nt: TGTGCCAGCAGCTTACATGGGGCGGTGGCCGGGGAGCTGTTTTTT
cdr3_length: 15
clone_size: -
j_call: TRBJ2-2
v_call: TRBV7-3
d_call: -

cdr3_aa: CASSLTRDGNQPQHF
cdr3_nt: TGTGCCAGCAGCTTAACGCGGGACGGCAATCAGCCCCAGCATTTT
cdr3_length: 15
clone_size: -
j_call: TRBJ1-5
v_call: TRBV11-2
d_call: -

cdr3_aa: CASSRTGPNYGYTF
cdr3_nt: TGTGCCAGTAGTAGGACAGGGCCTAACTATGGCTACACCTTC
cdr3_length: 14
clone_size: -
j_call: TRBJ1-2
v_call: TRBV19
d_call: TRBD1

cdr3_aa: CASSEYVGAYNSPLHF
cdr3_nt: TGTGCCAGCAGTGAATATGTGGGAGCATATAATTCACCCCTCCACTTT
cdr3_length: 16
clone_size: -
j_call: TRBJ1-6
v_call: TRBV2
d_call: -

cdr3_aa: CASSPLRGEQYF
cdr3_nt: TGTGCCAGCAGCCCCCTCCGAGGAGAGCAGTACTTC
cdr3_length: 12
clone_size: -
j_call: TRBJ2-7
v_call: TRBV13
d_call: -

cdr3_aa: CASSLRTYRPIGYTF
cdr3_nt: TGTGCCAGCAGTCTAAGGACATACCGCCCTATTGGCTACACCTTC
cdr3_length: 15
clone_size: -
j_call: TRBJ1-2
v_call: TRBV28
d_call: -

cdr3_aa: CASSQGDRGGYEQYF
cdr3_nt: TGCGCCAGCAGCCAAGGGGACAGGGGAGGCTACGAGCAGTACTTC
cdr3_length: 15
clone_size: -
j_call: TRBJ2-7
v_call: TRBV4-1
d_call: TRBD1

cdr3_aa: CASSSRLAVTNEQFF
cdr3_nt: TGTGCCAGCAGTTCGCGGCTAGCGGTAACCAATGAGCAGTTCTTC
cdr3_length: 15
clone_size: -
j_call: TRBJ2-1
v_call: TRBV2
d_call: TRBD2

cdr3_aa: CSGQTGGDEQYF
cdr3_nt: TGCAGCGGCCAGACGGGGGGGGACGAGCAGTACTTC
cdr3_length: 12
clone_size: -
j_call: TRBJ2-7
v_call: TRBV29-1
d_call: TRBD2

cdr3_aa: CATSGERRTGFGGYTF
cdr3_nt: TGTGCCACCAGCGGCGAGCGGAGAACAGGGTTTGGTGGCTACACCTTC
cdr3_length: 16
clone_size: few
j_call: TRBJ1-2
v_call: TRBV15
d_call: -

cdr3_aa: CASSESGQVGYTF
cdr3_nt: TGCGCCAGCAGTGAGTCTGGACAGGTTGGCTACACCTTC
cdr3_length: 13
clone_size: -
j_call: TRBJ1-2
v_call: TRBV10-1
d_call: TRBD1

cdr3_aa: CASSLAPGIPYEQYF
cdr3_nt: TGTGCCAGCAGCTTAGCCCCCGGGATACCCTACGAGCAGTACTTC
cdr3_length: 15
clone_size: -
j_call: TRBJ2-7
v_call: TRBV7-9
d_call: -

cdr3_aa: CASISGRGDNQPQHF
cdr3_nt: TGTGCCAGCATCTCCGGCCGGGGGGACAATCAGCCCCAGCATTTT
cdr3_length: 15
clone_size: -
j_call: TRBJ1-5
v_call: TRBV6-1
d_call: -

cdr3_aa: CASRESLDGGSGPIF
cdr3_nt: TGTGCCAGCAGGGAGAGCTTAGACGGGGGGAGCGGGCCAATCTTT
cdr3_length: 15
clone_size: -
j_call: TRBJ1-1
v_call: TRBV6-1
d_call: -

cdr3_aa: CASSAGPSQPQHF
cdr3_nt: TGTGCCAGCAGCGCTGGGCCGAGTCAGCCCCAGCATTTT
cdr3_length: 13
clone_size: few
j_call: TRBJ1-5
v_call: TRBV2
d_call: -

cdr3_aa: CASSLGLAADLYEQYF
cdr3_nt: TGTGCCAGCAGCTTGGGACTAGCGGCGGACTTATACGAGCAGTACTTC
cdr3_length: 16
clone_size: -
j_call: TRBJ2-7
v_call: TRBV12-1
d_call: -

cdr3_aa: CASSEFKHSNQPQHF
cdr3_nt: TGTGCCAGCAGTGAATTCAAACATAGCAATCAGCCCCAGCATTTT
cdr3_length: 15
clone_size: -
j_call: TRBJ1-5
v_call: TRBV6-1
d_call: -

cdr3_aa: CASSLNFGTGNNSPLHF
cdr3_nt: TGTGCCAGCAGCTTGAATTTCGGGACAGGCAATAATTCACCCCTCCACTTT
cdr3_length: 17
clone_size: -
j_call: TRBJ1-6
v_call: TRBV5-8
d_call: TRBD1

cdr3_aa: CASSSRGRAYNEQFF
cdr3_nt: TGTGCCAGCAGCTCCAGGGGGCGAGCCTACAATGAGCAGTTCTTC
cdr3_length: 15
clone_size: -
j_call: TRBJ2-1
v_call: TRBV11-1
d_call: TRBD1

cdr3_aa: CASMDVLWAEAFF
cdr3_nt: TGTGCCAGCATGGATGTCCTATGGGCCGAAGCTTTCTTT
cdr3_length: 13
clone_size: -
j_call: TRBJ1-1
v_call: TRBV6-1
d_call: -

cdr3_aa: CASSFRGSKLFF
cdr3_nt: TGTGCCAGCAGTTTTAGGGGTTCGAAACTGTTTTTT
cdr3_length: 12
clone_size: -
j_call: TRBJ1-4
v_call: TRBV28
d_call: -

cdr3_aa: CAWTSWDYEQYF
cdr3_nt: TGTGCCTGGACTAGCTGGGACTACGAGCAGTACTTC
cdr3_length: 12
clone_size: -
j_call: TRBJ2-7
v_call: TRBV30
d_call: -

cdr3_aa: CASSQTGTGMNTEAFF
cdr3_nt: TGCGCCAGCAGCCAAACTGGGACAGGGATGAACACTGAAGCTTTCTTT
cdr3_length: 16
clone_size: -
j_call: TRBJ1-1
v_call: TRBV5-1
d_call: TRBD1

cdr3_aa: CASSSPRTANTGELFF
cdr3_nt: TGTGCCAGCAGCTCGCCACGGACAGCGAACACCGGGGAGCTGTTTTTT
cdr3_length: 16
clone_size: -
j_call: TRBJ2-2
v_call: TRBV5-4
d_call: -

cdr3_aa: CASLEWEGGEQYF
cdr3_nt: TGTGCCAGCCTTGAATGGGAGGGAGGCGAGCAGTACTTC
cdr3_length: 13
clone_size: -
j_call: TRBJ2-7
v_call: TRBV6-1
d_call: TRBD2

cdr3_aa: CASSPNIVRGTEAFF
cdr3_nt: TGTGCCAGTAGCCCTAACATAGTCCGGGGGACTGAAGCTTTCTTT
cdr3_length: 15
clone_size: once
j_call: TRBJ1-1
v_call: TRBV5-4
d_call: -

cdr3_aa: CASSSPGGAVNTEAFF
cdr3_nt: TGCGCCAGCAGCTCGCCGGGTGGTGCAGTGAACACTGAAGCTTTCTTT
cdr3_length: 16
clone_size: -
j_call: TRBJ1-1
v_call: TRBV5-1
d_call: -

cdr3_aa: CASSLEESEQFF
cdr3_nt: TGTGCCAGCAGCTTAGAGGAGAGTGAGCAGTTCTTC
cdr3_length: 12
clone_size: -
j_call: TRBJ2-1
v_call: TRBV11-2
d_call: -

cdr3_aa: CASSPDRGLGYTF
cdr3_nt: TGTGCCAGCTCACCGGACAGGGGGCTTGGCTACACCTTC
cdr3_length: 13
clone_size: -
j_call: TRBJ1-2
v_call: TRBV18
d_call: TRBD1